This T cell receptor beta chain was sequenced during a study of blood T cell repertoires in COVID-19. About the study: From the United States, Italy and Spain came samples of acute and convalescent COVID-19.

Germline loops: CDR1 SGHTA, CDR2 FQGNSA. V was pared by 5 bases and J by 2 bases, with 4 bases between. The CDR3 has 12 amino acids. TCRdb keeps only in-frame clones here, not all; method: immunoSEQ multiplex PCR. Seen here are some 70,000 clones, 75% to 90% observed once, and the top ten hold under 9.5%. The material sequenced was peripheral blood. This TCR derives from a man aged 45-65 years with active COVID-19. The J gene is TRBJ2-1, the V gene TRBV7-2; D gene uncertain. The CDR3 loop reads CASSPAYNEQFF. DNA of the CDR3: TGTGCCAGCAGCCCTGCCTACAATGAGCAGTTCTTC.